The 28 T cell receptor beta chains below all came from one sample that was sequenced in a study of T cell repertoires in cytomegalovirus infection. One entry per CDR3 protein, called by TCRdb with MiXCR from the reads. Among around 140,000 distinct CDR3 sequences, under 8% were seen once, and the ten largest hold approximately 18%. The material sequenced was PBMCs. These receptors were collected from a human donor in good health (CMV status not recorded). Some clones in this sample may be carry-over from other donors' samples.

The table lists this clonotype with many counts. This rearrangement joins TRBV5-1 to TRBJ2-5, with a tentative D call TRBD2 (6 bases). The germline V gene encodes CDR1 SGHRS and CDR2 YFSETQ. This CDR3 contains 15 residues. V was cut by 2 bases and J by 3 bases, with 14 bases left in between. For the CDR3, the DNA is TGCGCCAGCAGCTTACTAGCATCCCTAGAAGAGACCCAGTACTTC. Amino acid sequence: CASSLLASLEETQYF.

This clonotype was seen many times. The chain couples TRBV23-1 to TRBJ1-5, with 7 bases identical to TRBD1. TRBV23-1 is given ORF status, its function remaining uncertain. The CDR3 is 14 amino acids. V gave up 3 bases and J gave up 4 bases; unmatched junction bases: 3. As DNA, the CDR3 is TGCGCCAGCAGTCACCGGGACAGAAATCAGCCCCAGCATTTT. Translated: CASSHRDRNQPQHF.

This clonotype was detected a few times. The CDR3: CASSIQGAQETQYF. Written as DNA, the CDR3 is TGTGCCAGTAGTATCCAGGGGGCTCAGGAGACCCAGTACTTC. This chain links TRBV19 with TRBJ2-5; 8 positions agree with TRBD1. The J segment lost 5 bases and the V segment lost 3 bases, leaving 5 bases of the junction unmatched. The CDR3 loop spans 14 amino acids. Germline-derived CDR1 and CDR2 are LNHDA and SQIVND (reference sequence).

This clonotype was detected many times. This chain's CDR3 is CASTRQGGNGSPLHF. The CDR3 DNA is TGTGCCAGCACCCGCCAGGGGGGAAACGGATCACCCCTCCACTTT. The rearrangement links TRBV12-3 or TRBV12-4 to TRBJ1-6; 7 nucleotides line up with TRBD1. The CDR3 covers 15 residues. The ends lost 7 bases at V and 10 bases at J; junction bases unmatched: 13.

This clonotype was counted at least ten times. V is TRBV28 and J is TRBJ1-5; possible D gene TRBD1, 5 bases. The CDR3 consists of 16 residues. Trimming cost V 7 bases and J 6 bases, with 22 bases left between them. The germline V gene has CDR1 MDHEN and CDR2 SYDVKM. CDR3 region: CASIRPGRELSQPQHF. The DNA for the CDR3 is TGTGCCAGCATCCGACCAGGGAGGGAGCTCAGTCAGCCCCAGCATTTT.

This clonotype has a handful of counts. The chain has TRBV7-2 and TRBJ2-7; D might be TRBD1 or TRBD2, each matching 5 bases. The CDR3 is 12 residues long. CDR1 and CDR2 (germline): SGHTA, FQGNSA. V lost 5 bases to trimming and J lost 7 bases, with 12 bases between them. This CDR3 reads CASSPSWGEQYF. The CDR3 DNA is TGTGCCAGCAGCCCTTCGTGGGGGGAGCAGTACTTC.

This clonotype was counted only a few times. The gene calls are TRBV29-1 and TRBJ2-2, with a possible D match to TRBD1 (6 bases). Germline CDR1 reads SQVTM; CDR2 reads ANQGSEA. The CDR3 covers 17 residues. V was pared by 0 bases and J by 0 bases, with 14 bases between. CDR3 sequence: CSVEEAGAVTNTGELFF. The CDR3 coding sequence is TGCAGCGTTGAAGAGGCAGGGGCCGTTACGAACACCGGGGAGCTGTTTTTT.

This clonotype was recorded many times. This chain links TRBV7-2 with TRBJ2-1; D is perhaps TRBD1 (6 bases). The V and J ends lost 4 bases and 12 bases respectively, with 16 bases between them. Germline values: CDR1 SGHTA, CDR2 FQGNSA. This CDR3 region has 13 residues. CDR3 bases: TGTGCCAGCAGCTCCGGACAGCCTCCTTGGCAGTTCTTC. Encoded protein: CASSSGQPPWQFF.

This clonotype was observed a few times. V and J are TRBV12-3 or TRBV12-4 and TRBJ1-6; TRBD1 is a possible D gene (5 bases). The CDR3 sequence is 20 residues long. Trimming left V 4 bases short and J 0 bases short, with 22 bases between. The CDR3 DNA reads as TGTGCCAGCAGTTCCCCGTGGCAGGGCCTAAAATTCTCCTATAATTCACCCCTCCACTTT. Its translation: CASSSPWQGLKFSYNSPLHF.

This clonotype was seen many times. CDR3 sequence reads: CASSPRPPPNYGYTF. CDR3 in DNA: TGTGCCAGCTCGCCTAGACCTCCCCCTAACTATGGCTACACCTTC. The J gene is TRBJ1-2, the V gene TRBV18; D uncertain. The CDR3 runs to 15 residues. Trimming took off 6 bases at V and 0 bases at J, with 14 bases between the two ends. The germline CDR1 and CDR2 sequences are KGHSH and LQKENI.

In this sample, this clonotype turned up many times. In nucleotides, the CDR3 is TGTGCCATCAGTGACGGTCGACAGGGGCCTCAGAGAAGGGCTTTCTTT. Its translation is CAISDGRQGPQRRAFF. This chain connects TRBV10-3 to TRBJ1-1; 8 bases agree with TRBD1. This CDR3 is built from 16 residues. V gave up 3 bases and J gave up 11 bases; unmatched junction bases: 17. Germline lookup yields CDR1 ENHRY and CDR2 SYGVKD.

This clonotype was seen at least ten times. This rearrangement joins TRBV28 to TRBJ2-7; D remains ambiguous. CDR1 is MDHEN and CDR2 is SYDVKM in the germline V gene. CDR3 size: 11 residues. The V gene lost 5 bases and the J gene lost 3 bases, with 5 bases spanning the gap. CDR3 region: CASSNRYEQYF. The DNA for the CDR3 is TGTGCCAGCAGTAATCGCTACGAGCAGTACTTC.

A few counts support this clonotype. The DNA for the CDR3 is TGCAGCCTGATAGGAGTTTCGGAGACCCAGTACTTC. It yields the protein CSLIGVSETQYF. This sequence joins TRBV29-1 and TRBJ2-5, with D hard to call. The V gene's germline CDR1 is SQVTM and CDR2 ANQGSEA. Trimming removed 8 bases from V and 5 bases from J, with 15 bases in between. This CDR3 region has 12 residues.

This clonotype was picked up a small number of times. The genes are TRBV11-1 and TRBJ2-2, with a tentative D call TRBD1 (6 bases). CDR1 SGHAT and CDR2 FQDESV come from the germline V gene (reference sequence). The CDR3 has 15 amino acids. V was pared by 5 bases and J by 6 bases, with 16 bases between. CDR3 nucleotide sequence: TGTGCCAGCAGCGCGAGATCTCAGGGGTCCGGGGAGCTGTTTTTT. It encodes CASSARSQGSGELFF.

This clonotype was observed many times. The chain recombines TRBV7-2 with TRBJ2-3, with TRBD2 matching 11 bases. CDR1 is SGHTA and CDR2 is FQGNSA in the germline V gene. After removal of 7 bases from V and 8 bases from J, the junction contained 14 bases not matched to a gene. The CDR3 consists of 16 residues. CDR3: CASTPGGLTSGATQYF. DNA of the CDR3: TGTGCCAGCACCCCGGGGGGGTTGACTAGCGGGGCTACGCAGTATTTT.

CDR3 in DNA: TGTGCCAGCAAGACAGTCTTTTCCTACGAGCAGTACTTC. Its translation is CASKTVFSYEQYF. This chain uses TRBV2 with TRBJ2-7; perhaps TRBD1 as D (5 bases). This CDR3 has 13 amino acids. Between the trimmed V and J ends, which lost 7 bases and 1 base, there was a span of 11 bases. Germline CDR1 SNHLY, CDR2 FYNNEI.

This clonotype was detected only a few times. The V and J genes are TRBV6-2 or TRBV6-3 and TRBJ2-1; 7 bases fit TRBD2. The ends lost 6 bases at V and 6 bases at J; junction bases unmatched: 8. The CDR3 covers 14 residues. Per the germline V gene, CDR1 is MNHEY and CDR2 is SVGEGT. DNA of the CDR3: TGTGCCAGCAGAGGTGCGGGGGTACGCAATGAGCAGTTCTTC. The encoded protein is CASRGAGVRNEQFF.

This clonotype came up many times. CDR3 sequence: CASSPSLLETQYF. The CDR3 DNA reads as TGTGCCAGCAGCCCATCCCTCCTCGAGACGCAGTATTTT. The chain combines TRBV7-9 with TRBJ2-3, with D unresolved. The CDR3 length is 13 residues. Looked up from germline, CDR1 is SEHNR and CDR2 is FQNEAQ (reference sequence). V lost 5 bases to trimming and J lost 9 bases, with 15 bases between them.

J is TRBJ1-1 and V is TRBV6-2 or TRBV6-3, with 7 bases that match TRBD1. The CDR3 extends over 14 amino acids. CDR1 is MNHEY and CDR2 is SVGEGT in the germline V gene. The junction had 8 bases not matched to a gene; V was cut back by 5 bases and J by 5 bases. The CDR3 sequence: CASSPQGFGTEAFF. The CDR3 nucleotides are TGTGCCAGCAGTCCACAGGGGTTTGGGACTGAAGCTTTCTTT.

In its sample, this clonotype was seen a few times. CDR3 in DNA: TGTGCCAGTAGTATCCCCGGGACAGGGGCCTACGAGCAGTACTTC. Its protein product is CASSIPGTGAYEQYF. This chain joins TRBV19 and TRBJ2-7; 10 nucleotides align to TRBD1. CDR3 length: 15 amino acids. Per germline, CDR1 LNHDA and CDR2 SQIVND (reference sequence). The V segment lost 3 bases and the J segment 2 bases; nucleotides outside the gene matches: 4.

In its sample, this clonotype was seen a few times. V and J are TRBV2 and TRBJ2-2; D gene unclear. The CDR3 covers 12 residues. Germline CDR1 reads SNHLY; CDR2 reads FYNNEI. The ends were cut back, 5 bases at V and 9 bases at J, with 10 bases in the middle. CDR3 protein: CASSQPPWELFF. CDR3 nucleotide sequence: TGTGCCAGCAGTCAACCCCCCTGGGAGCTGTTTTTT.

The sample holds many counts of this clonotype. This chain connects TRBV7-2 to TRBJ2-5; D remains unclear. The V end lost 1 base, the J end lost 7 bases, and 16 bases lay between the germline ends. The CDR3 consists of 15 residues. Per germline, CDR1 SGHTA and CDR2 FQGNSA. CDR3 DNA: TGTGCCAGCAGCTTAGATGGTGCCGGGTCTGCGACCCAGTACTTC. Translation gives CASSLDGAGSATQYF.

This clonotype was seen many times. The chain links TRBV7-8 to TRBJ2-1; D possibly matches TRBD1 or TRBD2 (8 bases each). CDR3 length equals 15 residues. With 1 base removed from V and 8 bases from J, the gap between germline ends came to 15 bases. In germline, CDR1 is SGHVS, CDR2 FQNEAQ. The CDR3 nucleotides read TGTGCCAGCAGCTTAGTCGGGGGGGGACAGGATGAGCAGTTCTTC. The encoded protein is CASSLVGGGQDEQFF.

This clonotype came up many times. The J gene is TRBJ2-1, the V gene TRBV6-5; 14 bases are a match to TRBD2. The V gene's germline CDR1 is MNHEY and CDR2 SVGAGI. V lost 5 bases, J lost 10 bases, and 7 bases stayed unmatched. This CDR3 spans 15 amino acids. The CDR3 DNA reads as TGTGCCAGCAGTCGGACTAGCGGGGGGCCCAGGGAGCAGTTCTTC. It codes for CASSRTSGGPREQFF.

This clonotype was observed a handful of times. The chain combines TRBV28 with TRBJ2-5, with 8 bases matching TRBD1. V shed 3 bases, J shed 6 bases, and the junction held 6 bases outside the gene matches. The CDR3 consists of 14 residues. From germline, CDR1 is MDHEN and CDR2 SYDVKM. CDR3 sequence: CASSLGRGRKTQYF. The DNA of the CDR3 is TGTGCCAGCAGTTTGGGCAGGGGGCGAAAGACCCAGTACTTC.

This clonotype showed up many times. The rearrangement uses TRBV7-2 and TRBJ2-7, with a possible D match to TRBD2 (5 bases). This CDR3 has 13 amino acids. V lost 4 bases and J lost 7, with 14 bases in between. Germline loops: CDR1 SGHTA, CDR2 FQGNSA. CDR3 protein: CASSSDYKGEQYF. Here the CDR3 DNA reads TGTGCCAGCAGCTCCGACTACAAAGGGGAGCAGTACTTC.

The chain uses TRBV4-3 and TRBJ1-6; 8 bases map to TRBD1. Per the germline V gene, CDR1 is LGHNA and CDR2 is YSLEER. Unmatched junction bases numbered 4, after V lost 1 base and J lost 8 bases. This CDR3 has 15 amino acids. CDR3 in amino acids: CASSQADRGHSPLHF. The CDR3 DNA reads TGCGCCAGCAGCCAAGCAGACAGGGGTCATTCACCCCTCCACTTT.

This clonotype has ten or more counts. The rearrangement uses TRBV28 and TRBJ1-2, with no clear D. Germline V lookup: CDR1 MDHEN, CDR2 SYDVKM. Trimming removed 5 bases at V and 8 bases at J, with 12 bases between. The CDR3 runs to 12 residues. The CDR3 protein is CASSARPRGYTF. The CDR3 region has the DNA TGTGCCAGCAGTGCTAGACCGCGGGGCTACACCTTC.